This passage covers 5 T cell receptor beta chains from one sample sequenced in a study of blood T cell repertoires in COVID-19. Sequenced by immunoSEQ multiplex PCR; TCRdb stores in-frame clones only, minus some. The table lists 200,000 or so clones, about 85% of them singletons. The sequencing input was peripheral blood. Every receptor here comes from a man aged 45-65 years who had recovered from COVID-19.

The chain links TRBV21-1 to TRBJ2-1; the table's D call, TRBD1, was not checked against the DNA. TRBV21-1 is designated a pseudogene. This CDR3 region has 17 residues. CDR3 sequence (DNA): TGTGCCAGCAGCAAAGTTAGGGGAACCCCAAATCACAATGAGCAGTTCTTC. Encoded protein: CASSKVRGTPNHNEQFF.

The V and J genes are TRBV21-1 and TRBJ2-3; TRBD2, as called in the table, went unchecked against the DNA. TRBV21-1 represents a pseudogene. The CDR3 covers 17 residues. DNA of the CDR3: TGTGCCAGCAGCAAAGCGGGTCGGGAGGGCCCCCCAGATACGCAGTATTTT. This codes for CASSKAGREGPPDTQYF.

The V and J genes are TRBV10-1 and TRBJ1-5; unclear D gene. Per the germline V gene, CDR1 is WNHNN and CDR2 is SYGVQD (reference sequence). V shed 0 bases and J shed 5 bases, with 14 bases lying between them. This CDR3 is built from 16 residues. This chain's CDR3 is CASSESKPRPDQPQHF. CDR3 nucleotide sequence: TGCGCCAGCAGTGAGTCGAAACCTAGACCGGATCAGCCCCAGCATTTT.

The chain recombines TRBV9 with TRBJ1-2; TRBD1 matches at 9 bases. The CDR3 extends over 14 amino acids. Germline loops: CDR1 SGDLS, CDR2 YYNGEE. The junction had 10 bases not matched to a gene; V was cut back by 5 bases and J by 8 bases. The CDR3 sequence is CASRGQGSFGGYTF. The CDR3 DNA reads as TGTGCCAGCAGGGGACAGGGTAGTTTCGGAGGCTACACCTTC. Filled out from reference TRBV9 and TRBJ1-2, the complete variable domain reads DSGVTQTPKHLITATGQRVTLRCSPRSGDLSVYWYQQSLDQGLQFLIQYYNGEERAKGNILERFSAQQFPDLHSELNLSSLELGDSALYFCASRGQGSFGGYTFGSGTRLTVV.

This sequence joins TRBV6-5 and TRBJ2-1; tentative D call: TRBD2 (5 bases). V was shortened by 8 bases and J by 4 bases, with 15 bases between the two germline ends. CDR1 MNHEY and CDR2 SVGAGI come from the germline V gene. This CDR3 contains 14 residues. The CDR3: CASFPSGKYNEQFF. CDR3 bases: TGTGCCAGCTTTCCCAGCGGAAAATACAATGAGCAGTTCTTC.